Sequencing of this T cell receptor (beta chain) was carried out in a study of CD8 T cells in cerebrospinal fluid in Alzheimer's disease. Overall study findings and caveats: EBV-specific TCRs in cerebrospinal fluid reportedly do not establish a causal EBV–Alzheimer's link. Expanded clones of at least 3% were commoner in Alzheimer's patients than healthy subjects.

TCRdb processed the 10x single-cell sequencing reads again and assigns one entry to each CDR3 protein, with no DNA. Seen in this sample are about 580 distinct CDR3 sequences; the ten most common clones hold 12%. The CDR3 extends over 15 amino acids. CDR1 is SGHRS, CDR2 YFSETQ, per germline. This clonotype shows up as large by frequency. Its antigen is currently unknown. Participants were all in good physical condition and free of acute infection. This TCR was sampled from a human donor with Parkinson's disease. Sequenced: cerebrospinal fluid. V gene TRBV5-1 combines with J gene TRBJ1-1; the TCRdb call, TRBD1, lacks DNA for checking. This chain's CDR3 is CASSPREGANTEAFF.